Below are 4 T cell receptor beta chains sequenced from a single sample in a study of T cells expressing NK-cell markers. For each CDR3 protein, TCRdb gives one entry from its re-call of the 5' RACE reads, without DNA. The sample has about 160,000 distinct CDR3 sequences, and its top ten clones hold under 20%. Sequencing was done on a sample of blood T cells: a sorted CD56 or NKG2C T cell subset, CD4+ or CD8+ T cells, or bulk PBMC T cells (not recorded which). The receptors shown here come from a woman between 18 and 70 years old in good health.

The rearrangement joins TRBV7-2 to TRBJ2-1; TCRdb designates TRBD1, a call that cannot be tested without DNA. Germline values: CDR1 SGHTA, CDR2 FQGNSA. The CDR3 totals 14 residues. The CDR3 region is CASQWDRGLGEQFF.

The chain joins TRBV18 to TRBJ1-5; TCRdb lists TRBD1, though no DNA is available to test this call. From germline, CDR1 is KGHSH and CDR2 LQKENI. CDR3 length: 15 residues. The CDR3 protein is CASSRDRGPNQPQHF.

The CDR3 loop reads CASSRYGGRDEQFF. This sequence joins TRBV18 and TRBJ2-1; TCRdb names TRBD1, which stays unverified in the absence of DNA. Germline-derived CDR1 and CDR2 are KGHSH and LQKENI. The CDR3 is 14 amino acids.

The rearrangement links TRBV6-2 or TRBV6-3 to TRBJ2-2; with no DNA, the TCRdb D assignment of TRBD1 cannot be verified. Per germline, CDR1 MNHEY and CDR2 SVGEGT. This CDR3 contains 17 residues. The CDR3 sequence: CASTQSAGQTNTGELFF.